Sequencing of this T cell receptor beta chain was carried out in a study of technical replicates of blood from a handful of donors. V lost 3 bases and J lost 1, with 20 bases in between. Germline V CDR1 and CDR2: LNHNV, YYDKDF (reference sequence). The CDR3 loop spans 18 amino acids. TCRdb's copy holds only in-frame clones and misses some; the assay was immunoSEQ multiplex PCR. The sample includes around 83,000 clones, around 92% of them seen just once. This clonotype originated in a human donor in good health. Some clones in this sample may be carry-over from other donors' samples. The V gene is TRBV15, the J gene TRBJ2-3, with a tentative D call TRBD2 (6 bases). The specimen was T cells isolated from PBMCs. CDR3 sequence reads: CATSSYPLWEVGTDTQYF. DNA of the CDR3: TGTGCCACCAGCAGTTACCCCTTGTGGGAGGTAGGCACAGATACGCAGTATTTT.